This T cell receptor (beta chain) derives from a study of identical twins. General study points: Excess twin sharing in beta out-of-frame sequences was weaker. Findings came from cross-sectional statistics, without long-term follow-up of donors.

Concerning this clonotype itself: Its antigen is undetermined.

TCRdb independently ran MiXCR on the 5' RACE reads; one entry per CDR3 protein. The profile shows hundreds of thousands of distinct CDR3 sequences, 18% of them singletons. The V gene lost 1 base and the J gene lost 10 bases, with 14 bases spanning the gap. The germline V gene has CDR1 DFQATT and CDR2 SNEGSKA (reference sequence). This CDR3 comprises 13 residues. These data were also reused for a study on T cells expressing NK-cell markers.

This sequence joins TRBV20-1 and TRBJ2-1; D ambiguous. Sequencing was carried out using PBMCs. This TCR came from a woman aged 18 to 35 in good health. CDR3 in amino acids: CSARAGGRGEQFF. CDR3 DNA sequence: TGCAGTGCTAGAGCGGGCGGCCGCGGCGAGCAGTTCTTC.